This TCR beta chain was recovered during a study of beta chain features in type 1 diabetes. As for the study in general: All samples combined gave roughly 110,000,000 sorted cells for examination.

As regards this clone: Its antigen is as yet unknown.

By way of CD45RO/CCR7/CD25/CD127/CD95/CD27, the CD4+ regulatory, stem cell-like memory, central memory and naive cells were sorted. Overall study results and limits: Moderate yet significant TCRB CDR3 shortening was seen in Type 1 diabetes patients in all four CD4+ subsets.

TCRB transcripts that were expressed got sequenced, as all of the isolated RNA had been reverse transcribed. Using immunoSEQ multiplex PCR, the repertoire was profiled, and TCRdb retains in-frame clones only, with some absent. The sample has about 320,000 clones, 14% seen once; the top ten hold around 7%. V was trimmed by 3 bases and J by 0 bases, leaving 2 bases between them. CDR1 and CDR2 (germline): SGHTA, FQGNSA. This CDR3 contains 12 residues. The sample consisted of central memory CD4+ T cells from blood. The TCR sequence derives from a man aged 25-45 years in good health. The chain joins TRBV7-2 to TRBJ1-2; no clear D gene. As DNA, the CDR3 is TGTGCCAGCAGCTTCACTAACTATGGCTACACCTTC. Amino acid sequence: CASSFTNYGYTF.